The 16 T cell receptor beta chains in this list originate from one sample, sequenced in a study of shared clonotypes between healthy human individuals. Data came from immunoSEQ multiplex PCR; TCRdb stores just in-frame clones and leaves some out. The sample lists 100,000 or so clones, about 66% occurring once. The sample consisted of memory CD8+ T cells sorted from blood. Regarding subset: CD45RO+ cells pooled with CCR7-negative TemRA cells. The receptors were gathered from a woman younger than 45 in good health.

The chain has TRBV16 and TRBJ1-2, with D possibly TRBD1 on 6 matching bases. V was trimmed by 4 bases and J by 4 bases, leaving 13 bases between them. Germline CDR1 and CDR2: KGHSY and FQNENV. The CDR3 loop spans 14 amino acids. CDR3 sequence: CASSPDRDPYGYTF. The CDR3 DNA reads TGTGCCAGCAGCCCGGACAGAGATCCCTATGGCTACACCTTC.

V and J are TRBV29-1 and TRBJ2-7; TRBD1 or TRBD2 may be the D gene (6 bases each). Deletions cut 5 bases from V and 7 bases from J, with 12 bases between. Per germline, CDR1 SQVTM and CDR2 ANQGSEA. This CDR3 region has 11 residues. CDR3 DNA: TGCAGCGTTTTAGGGGGGTGGGAGCAGTACTTC. Translated, it gives CSVLGGWEQYF.

V and J are TRBV4-1 and TRBJ2-7; 11 nucleotides agree with TRBD2. V shed 1 base, J shed 3 bases, and the junction held 2 bases outside the gene matches. Germline V gene sequence: CDR1 MGHRA, CDR2 YSYEKL. The CDR3 runs 15 residues. CDR3 amino acids: CASSQVGTSGYEQYF. The CDR3 DNA follows: TGCGCCAGCAGCCAAGTGGGGACTAGCGGCTACGAGCAGTACTTC.

CDR3 residues: CASSEAHDWGYQPQHF. The CDR3 bases are TGTGCCAGCAGTGAAGCGCATGATTGGGGTTATCAGCCCCAGCATTTT. The V gene is TRBV2, the J gene TRBJ1-5; D is ambiguous. V shed 0 bases and J shed 5 bases, with 14 bases lying between them. The CDR3 length is 16 residues. The germline gives CDR1 SNHLY, CDR2 FYNNEI. The entire variable domain, with the rest obtained from reference TRBV2 and TRBJ1-5, is as follows: EPEVTQTPSHQVTQMGQEVILRCVPISNHLYFYWYRQILGQKVEFLVSFYNNEISEKSEIFDDQFSVERPDGSNFTLKIRSTKLEDSAMYFCASSEAHDWGYQPQHFGDGTRLSIL.

This clone was found many times. The gene calls are TRBV6-1 and TRBJ1-3; D is unclear. The V end was cut by 2 bases, the J end by 0 bases, with 11 bases between. Germline V gene data show CDR1 as MNHNS and CDR2 as SASEGT. The CDR3 is 16 amino acids. As DNA, the CDR3 is TGTGCCAGCAGTGAATCTATGGGAGACTCTGGAAACACCATATATTTT. Residues: CASSESMGDSGNTIYF.

The chain joins TRBV5-5 to TRBJ2-5; D not resolved. Germline-derived CDR1 and CDR2 are SGHKS and YYEKEE (reference sequence). The CDR3 sequence is 12 residues long. The ends were cut back, 4 bases at V and 7 bases at J, with 11 bases in the middle. The CDR3 here is CASSRAGGTQYF. The CDR3 coding sequence is TGTGCCAGCAGCAGGGCTGGCGGGACCCAGTACTTC.

There are a few counts of this clone. In the same sample, other DNA sequences code for this CDR3. The CDR3 sequence: CAWSWDRGYNEQFF. The CDR3 DNA reads as TGTGCCTGGAGTTGGGACAGGGGATACAATGAGCAGTTCTTC. The V gene is TRBV30, the J gene TRBJ2-1; the match to TRBD1 covers 10 bases. V shed 2 bases and J 4 bases; nucleotides not matched to a gene: 2. The germline V gene encodes CDR1 GTSNPN and CDR2 SVGIG (reference sequence). This CDR3 has 14 residues.

This clone is a singleton in its sample. V and J are TRBV5-1 and TRBJ1-4; no definite D call. This CDR3 contains 16 residues. Germline V gives CDR1 SGHRS, CDR2 YFSETQ. Trimming took off 0 bases at V and 4 bases at J, with 13 bases between the two ends. The CDR3 DNA reads TGCGCCAGCAGCTTGGCACCCGACGGAAATAATGAAAAACTGTTTTTT. This gives the protein CASSLAPDGNNEKLFF.

This clone appeared many times. This chain uses TRBV4-2 with TRBJ2-3; tentative D call: TRBD2 (6 bases). Deletions cut 1 base from V and 4 bases from J, with 9 bases between. Germline V gives CDR1 LGHNA, CDR2 YNFKEQ. The CDR3 has 14 residues. The CDR3 nucleotides are TGTGCCAGCAGCCAAGGCAGGGAGGCAGATACGCAGTATTTT. Translation gives CASSQGREADTQYF.

The chain is built from TRBV11-2 and TRBJ2-5; TRBD2 agrees at 9 bases. Trimming at V came to 2 bases and at J to 5 bases, leaving 6 bases not matched to a gene. Germline V gene data show CDR1 as SGHAT and CDR2 as FQNNGV. The CDR3 is 15 amino acids. As DNA, the CDR3 is TGTGCCAGCAGCTTATTAGCGGGAGTGGGGGAGACCCAGTACTTC. Its protein product is CASSLLAGVGETQYF.

The gene calls are TRBV4-2 and TRBJ1-2, with D hard to call. V was shortened by 1 base and J by 2 bases, with 11 bases between the two germline ends. CDR3 length: 15 residues. From germline, CDR1 is LGHNA and CDR2 YNFKEQ. In nucleotides, the CDR3 is TGTGCCAGCAGCCAAGTTGGACCCTCCAACTATGGCTACACCTTC. Amino acid sequence: CASSQVGPSNYGYTF.

This chain connects TRBV27 to TRBJ1-4; no clear D gene. Germline V gene lookup returns CDR1 MNHEY and CDR2 SMNVEV (reference sequence). The CDR3 is 13 residues long. With 2 bases removed from V and 8 bases from J, the gap between germline ends came to 9 bases. CDR3 protein: CASSLEGEEKLFF. The CDR3 bases are TGTGCCAGCAGTTTAGAGGGAGAGGAAAAACTGTTTTTT.

There are many counts of this clone. V and J are TRBV25-1 and TRBJ2-7, with no clear D. CDR3 length equals 12 residues. Trimming shortened V by 1 base and J by 6 bases, and 7 bases separated the two germline ends. The germline CDR1 and CDR2 sequences are MGHDK and SYGVNS. This chain's CDR3 is CASSESAGEQYF. CDR3 in DNA: TGTGCCAGCAGTGAATCCGCAGGCGAGCAGTACTTC.

V usage is TRBV5-1 and J usage is TRBJ1-1; perhaps TRBD1 as D (5 bases). Trimming left V 4 bases short and J 2 bases short, with 18 bases between. Germline-derived CDR1 and CDR2 are SGHRS and YFSETQ. This CDR3 has 16 amino acids. The CDR3, as DNA: TGCGCCAGCAGCCGGGGAGGGGCCACCAGCAACACTGAAGCTTTCTTT. Its protein is CASSRGGATSNTEAFF. Supplemented by reference TRBV5-1 and TRBJ1-1, the full variable domain reads KAGVTQTPRYLIKTRGQQVTLSCSPISGHRSVSWYQQTPGQGLQFLFEYFSETQRNKGNFPGRFSGRQFSNSRSEMNVSTLELGDSALYLCASSRGGATSNTEAFFGQGTRLTVV.

The V and J genes are TRBV28 and TRBJ1-2; D call uncertain. The length of the CDR3 is 14 residues. The ends were cut back, 8 bases at V and 3 bases at J, with 16 bases in the middle. Germline CDR1 is MDHEN and CDR2 is SYDVKM. DNA for the CDR3: TGTGCCAGCGGAGGGCCCCCCTGGGACTATGGCTACACCTTC. This translates into CASGGPPWDYGYTF.

The chain links TRBV5-1 to TRBJ2-7, with TRBD1 matching over 9 bases. The CDR3 runs to 14 residues. The J segment lost 6 bases and the V segment lost 3 bases, leaving 7 bases of the junction unmatched. The V gene's germline CDR1 is SGHRS and CDR2 YFSETQ. CDR3 coding DNA: TGCGCCAGCAGCTCCGGGACAGGGCCCGCCGAGCAGTACTTC. Its protein is CASSSGTGPAEQYF. Drawing the rest from reference TRBV5-1 and TRBJ2-7, the complete variable domain is KAGVTQTPRYLIKTRGQQVTLSCSPISGHRSVSWYQQTPGQGLQFLFEYFSETQRNKGNFPGRFSGRQFSNSRSEMNVSTLELGDSALYLCASSSGTGPAEQYFGPGTRLTVT.